A single sample is the source of the 3 T cell receptor beta chains below, sequenced in a study of blood T cells in healthy people across ages. A sample-barcoded 5' primer and a J-beta primer mix were used in a second PCR of about 7 to 12 cycles. TCRdb reanalysed the 5' RACE reads using MiXCR and keeps one entry per CDR3 protein. This table has hundreds of thousands of distinct CDR3 sequences, 52% appearing once. Sequenced: blood. The receptors originated from a woman aged 80 or over in good health.

This clonotype was observed at least ten times. The chain carries TRBV20-1 and TRBJ2-3; TRBD2 agrees at 10 bases. Germline lookup yields CDR1 DFQATT and CDR2 SNEGSKA (reference sequence). The trim removed 2 bases at V and 4 bases at J, leaving 3 bases unmatched. There are 14 residues in the CDR3. Here the CDR3 reads CSARLLAGADTQYF. Here the CDR3 DNA reads TGCAGTGCTAGATTGCTAGCGGGAGCAGATACGCAGTATTTT.

This chain links TRBV19 with TRBJ1-5; 7 bases match TRBD1. This CDR3 is 15 amino acids long. Unmatched junction bases numbered 9, after V lost 1 base and J lost 9 bases. Looked up from germline, CDR1 is LNHDA and CDR2 is SQIVND (reference sequence). The CDR3 sequence is CASSIGRGTGPPQHF. The CDR3 bases are TGTGCCAGTAGTATAGGCAGGGGGACCGGGCCGCCCCAGCATTTT.

This clonotype was observed at least ten times. The V call is TRBV10-3, the J call TRBJ2-1; tentative D call: TRBD2 (5 bases). The CDR3 contains 14 residues. The germline gives CDR1 ENHRY, CDR2 SYGVKD. With 2 bases removed from V and 10 bases from J, the gap between germline ends came to 15 bases. The CDR3 sequence: CAISEGLPAGEQFF. The CDR3 DNA sequence: TGTGCCATCAGTGAGGGACTTCCAGCTGGGGAGCAGTTCTTC.